The T cell receptor (beta chain) described here comes from a study of blood T cell repertoires in COVID-19. Study summary: Sample material is recorded as cDNA or gDNA derived from T cells, B-cell-depleted T cells, or PBMCs.

Only in-frame clones appear in the TCRdb table, and some are missing; sequencing was by immunoSEQ multiplex PCR. The sample yields more than 150,000 clones, just under 80% seen once. The CDR3 length is 15 residues. Trimming shortened V by 0 bases and J by 3 bases, and 11 bases separated the two germline ends. Germline assignment: CDR1 LGHDT and CDR2 YNNKEL (reference sequence). The sample comprised peripheral blood. The receptor was isolated from a woman of 80 years or more with active or convalescent COVID-19. This chain uses TRBV3-1 (or the pseudogene TRBV3-2) with TRBJ1-2; weak D call: TRBD1 (5 bases). DNA of the CDR3: TGTGCCAGCAGCCAAGATCAGACAGCCTACTATGGCTACACCTTC. Encoded protein: CASSQDQTAYYGYTF.